These T cell receptor beta chains were read from a single sample in a study of T cell responses to AZD1222 COVID-19 vaccine. The assay was immunoSEQ multiplex PCR, and TCRdb's table has in-frame clones only and misses some. The sample has about 160,000 clones; around 89% are singletons. Material: peripheral blood, obtained on day 0 of AZD1222 vaccination. These TCRs come from an adult in good health. The CDR3 runs from the conserved cysteine through the conserved F or W.

j_call v_call cdr3_aa
TRBJ1-1 TRBV6-4 CASSDSDRDRMNTEAFF
TRBJ2-1 TRBV20-1 CSASRGGYEQFF
TRBJ2-3 TRBV4-2 CASSHLGGLGVPDTQYF
TRBJ2-3 TRBV5-4 CASSWTSGTDTQYF
TRBJ2-1 TRBV13 CASSAGATEQFF
TRBJ1-6 TRBV3-1/TRBV3-2 CASSLEGQGNSPLHF
TRBJ1-1 TRBV2 CASSGVLSGLENTEAFF
TRBJ2-7 TRBV29-1 CSVDSGGSYEQYF
TRBJ1-1 TRBV19 CASSTPGRGHFEAFF
TRBJ2-3 TRBV7-3 CASSLNGGYTDTQYF
TRBJ1-1 TRBV4-1 CASSQDVRGYTEAFF
TRBJ2-5 TRBV27 CASSYVGGPGETQYF
TRBJ1-5 TRBV2 CASSEFPEVQPQHF
TRBJ1-5 TRBV15 CATSRGDQPQHF
TRBJ2-2 TRBV3-1/TRBV3-2 CASSYTQAGELFF
TRBJ2-2 TRBV6-1 CASSVLAGGPGTGELFF
TRBJ2-3 TRBV27 CASSQFYGTAADTQYF
TRBJ1-4 TRBV5-4 CASSQDRVGEKLFF
TRBJ1-2 TRBV4-3 CASSQAGTGYNYGYTF
TRBJ1-1 TRBV4-2 CASSQAFLTDRNTEAFF
TRBJ2-5 TRBV20-1 CSASYQKTQYF
TRBJ2-1 TRBV6-5 CASRPDREKQFF